A single sample gave rise to the 16 T cell receptor beta chains below, sequenced in a study of CD8+ T cells in alopecia areata. cDNA prepared by RNA extraction and subsequent reverse transcription served as the template for sequencing. Measured with immunoSEQ multiplex PCR; TCRdb has only the in-frame clones, and not every one. The data hold 100,000 to 150,000 clones, with approximately 49% observed a single time. Material: CD8+ T cells sorted from blood, obtained at week 0. The receptor set was obtained from a human donor with alopecia areata.

The chain couples TRBV4-1 to TRBJ1-2; a possible D gene is TRBD1 (5 bases). Trimming removed 2 bases at V and 3 bases at J, with 13 bases between. CDR1 is MGHRA and CDR2 is YSYEKL in the germline V gene. The CDR3 runs 15 residues. The CDR3 bases are TGCGCCAGCAGCCAACCCATTCAGGGAGACTATGGCTACACCTTC. Amino acid sequence: CASSQPIQGDYGYTF.

The genes are TRBV5-6 and TRBJ1-1; 7 positions agree with TRBD1. Per germline, CDR1 SGHDT and CDR2 YYEEEE. V shed 2 bases and J 6 bases; nucleotides not matched to a gene: 4. The CDR3 length is 13 residues. This CDR3 is CASSLGQVAEAFF. For the CDR3, the DNA is TGTGCCAGCAGCTTAGGACAGGTCGCTGAAGCTTTCTTT.

The chain has TRBV29-1 and TRBJ1-2; 7 positions agree with TRBD1. V was pared by 3 bases and J by 5 bases, with 12 bases of the junction left unmatched. Germline loops: CDR1 SQVTM, CDR2 ANQGSEA. The CDR3 extends over 15 amino acids. The CDR3 spells CSVDPTEDRLYGYTF. DNA of the CDR3: TGCAGCGTTGATCCGACCGAGGACAGGCTTTATGGCTACACCTTC.

The genes are TRBV7-9 and TRBJ2-7; weak D call: TRBD1 (5 bases). This CDR3 contains 13 residues. CDR1 is SEHNR, CDR2 FQNEAQ, per germline (reference sequence). Between the trimmed V and J ends, which lost 4 bases and 4 bases, there was a span of 11 bases. The CDR3 loop is CASSSPTEYEQYF. CDR3 in DNA: TGTGCCAGCAGCTCCCCGACAGAGTACGAGCAGTACTTC.

The chain uses TRBV27 and TRBJ1-5; D is perhaps TRBD1 (5 bases). There are 13 residues in the CDR3. Germline CDR1 and CDR2: MNHEY and SMNVEV (reference sequence). The V gene lost 3 bases and the J gene lost 6 bases, with 9 bases spanning the gap. CDR3 nucleotides: TGTGCCAGCAGTTTGGGGCTAGTTCAGCCCCAGCATTTT. Its translation: CASSLGLVQPQHF.

The genes are TRBV2 and TRBJ2-3, with 12 bases fitting TRBD1. Germline V CDR1 and CDR2: SNHLY, FYNNEI. The J segment lost 4 bases and the V segment lost 6 bases, leaving 11 bases of the junction unmatched. The CDR3 extends over 17 amino acids. CDR3 residues: CASRTRRGQGASDTQYF. The CDR3 nucleotides read TGTGCCAGCAGGACAAGGCGGGGACAGGGGGCTTCAGATACGCAGTATTTT.

The chain uses TRBV5-6 and TRBJ2-5; perhaps TRBD1 as D (5 bases). Germline lookup yields CDR1 SGHDT and CDR2 YYEEEE. This CDR3 contains 14 residues. The ends were cut back, 4 bases at V and 4 bases at J, with 14 bases in the middle. The CDR3 spells CASSHSTAIETQYF. DNA for the CDR3: TGTGCCAGCAGCCATTCGACAGCGATAGAGACCCAGTACTTC.

The V and J genes are TRBV6-5 and TRBJ2-1; the D is unclear. The CDR3 contains 13 residues. The V gene lost 0 bases and the J gene lost 7 bases, with 7 bases spanning the gap. CDR1 is MNHEY, CDR2 SVGAGI, per germline. The CDR3 loop reads CASSYSSPNEQFF. The CDR3 nucleotides read TGTGCCAGCAGTTACTCGAGTCCTAATGAGCAGTTCTTC.

The chain uses TRBV6-6 and TRBJ2-5, with D perhaps being TRBD1 or TRBD2 (5 bases each). This CDR3 region has 14 residues. Germline assignment: CDR1 MNHNY and CDR2 SVGAGI (reference sequence). Trimming took 6 bases from V and 7 from J, leaving 18 bases between them. The CDR3 loop reads CASRTGPKRGTQYF. The CDR3, as DNA: TGTGCCAGCAGGACCGGGCCCAAGAGGGGGACCCAGTACTTC.

This clone was counted between two and nine times. The chain combines TRBV7-8 with TRBJ1-5; D possibly corresponds to TRBD1 (6 bases). Germline V gene sequence: CDR1 SGHVS, CDR2 FQNEAQ. V shed 5 bases and J shed 6 bases, with 14 bases lying between them. This CDR3 comprises 14 residues. As DNA, the CDR3 is TGTGCCAGCAGCAGTGGACAGTTCGGTCAGCCCCAGCATTTT. It codes for CASSSGQFGQPQHF.

The chain recombines TRBV27 with TRBJ2-5, with a tentative D call TRBD1 (7 bases). This CDR3 contains 16 residues. CDR1 is MNHEY, CDR2 SMNVEV, per germline (reference sequence). V gave up 5 bases and J gave up 5 bases, with 21 bases separating them. CDR3 DNA sequence: TGTGCCAGCAGTCGCCGCGAAGGAGGGGGCCGGGAGACCCAGTACTTC. It yields the protein CASSRREGGGRETQYF.

This clone was seen a handful of times. The rearrangement joins TRBV29-1 to TRBJ1-2; D might be TRBD1 (6 bases). With 7 bases removed from V and 2 bases from J, the gap between germline ends came to 11 bases. The CDR3 runs to 12 residues. CDR1 is SQVTM and CDR2 is ANQGSEA in the germline V gene. CDR3 sequence (DNA): TGCAGCGGGGTACAGGGCAACTATGGCTACACCTTC. It encodes CSGVQGNYGYTF.

This clone showed up just once. The V and J genes are TRBV11-2 and TRBJ2-5, with D tentatively TRBD2 (5 bases). CDR3 length equals 15 residues. Germline V gene data show CDR1 as SGHAT and CDR2 as FQNNGV. V lost 2 bases to trimming and J lost 0 bases, with 10 bases between them. CDR3 residues: CASSLKSGYQETQYF. Written as DNA, the CDR3 is TGTGCCAGCAGCTTAAAATCGGGGTACCAAGAGACCCAGTACTTC.

DNA for the CDR3: TGCGCCAGCAGCAGATCCGGGACAGGCTACGAGCAGTACTTC. This sequence encodes CASSRSGTGYEQYF. The chain couples TRBV5-1 to TRBJ2-7; 8 bases are shared with TRBD1. CDR3 size: 14 residues. Germline V gene lookup returns CDR1 SGHRS and CDR2 YFSETQ. Germline trimming cut 4 bases from V and 3 bases from J; bases unmatched to any gene: 6.

The chain couples TRBV29-1 to TRBJ2-3; 8 bases agree with TRBD2. Trimming took 6 bases from V and 4 from J; bases not matched to a gene: 3. CDR3 size: 12 residues. Germline CDR1 and CDR2: SQVTM and ANQGSEA. Here the CDR3 reads CSVTSVPDTQYF. Here the CDR3 DNA reads TGCAGCGTGACTAGCGTGCCAGATACGCAGTATTTT.

The table lists this clone with a few counts. This chain connects TRBV7-9 to TRBJ2-5; 7 bases fit TRBD1. In germline, CDR1 is SEHNR, CDR2 FQNEAQ (reference sequence). The V gene end was trimmed by 3 bases and the J gene end by 2 bases; junction bases not matched to a gene: 6. CDR3 length: 15 amino acids. CDR3 DNA sequence: TGTGCCAGCAGCTTGATACGGGACAGACAAGAGACCCAGTACTTC. Its protein is CASSLIRDRQETQYF.